These 5 T cell receptor beta chains were sequenced from one sample in a study of T cells in Graves' hyperthyroidism and ophthalmopathy. RNA transcripts provided the source from which TCR beta CDR3 regions were amplified. The HTBI primer set drove a first-round RT-PCR of the TCR CDR3. TCRdb reprocessed the multiplex PCR reads via MiXCR and lists one record per CDR3 protein. Of about 600,000 distinct CDR3 sequences listed, about 16% are singletons. The sequenced material came from blood. The receptors originated from a woman between 35 and 50 years old with Graves' ophthalmopathy.

This chain links TRBV2 with TRBJ2-7; TRBD1 agrees at 10 bases. CDR3 length: 15 residues. The V gene end was trimmed by 6 bases and the J gene end by 2 bases; junction bases not matched to a gene: 7. CDR1 is SNHLY, CDR2 FYNNEI, per germline. The CDR3 sequence: CASSATGTGAYEQYF. The CDR3 nucleotides read TGTGCCAGCAGCGCGACCGGGACAGGGGCCTACGAGCAGTACTTC.

The chain carries TRBV11-2 and TRBJ2-5; 10 bases map to TRBD2. V dropped 5 bases and J dropped 7; count of bases not matched to a gene: 10. This CDR3 contains 15 residues. The germline V gene has CDR1 SGHAT and CDR2 FQNNGV. CDR3 region: CASSAGSGGERTQYF. In DNA form, the CDR3 reads TGTGCCAGCAGCGCCGGGAGCGGGGGGGAGAGGACCCAGTACTTC. Full variable domain (missing parts from reference TRBV11-2 and TRBJ2-5): EAGVAQSPRYKIIEKRQSVAFWCNPISGHATLYWYQQILGQGPKLLIQFQNNGVVDDSQLPKDRFSAERLKGVDSTLKIQPAKLEDSAVYLCASSAGSGGERTQYFGPGTRLLVL.

This clonotype has a handful of counts. An end of the junction differs from the germline gene, which may be a read error. The chain links TRBV5-1 to TRBJ2-6; D is possibly TRBD2 (6 bases). Germline CDR1 reads SGHRS; CDR2 reads YFSETQ. The CDR3 length is 13 residues. CDR3 residues: CASSLGGANVLAF. The CDR3 DNA reads TGCGCCAGCAGCTTGGGCGGGGCCAACGTCCTGGCTTTC.

This clonotype was observed many times. The rearrangement joins TRBV6-1 to TRBJ1-1; TRBD1 might be the D (6 bases). Trimming pared 6 bases from V and 3 bases from J, leaving 8 bases between. The CDR3 contains 12 residues. The V gene's germline CDR1 is MNHNS and CDR2 SASEGT. The CDR3 loop reads CASRRQDTEAFF. The CDR3 nucleotides are TGTGCCAGCAGGAGACAGGACACTGAAGCTTTCTTT.

As regards this clonotype: This clone may be a read error of a much larger clone one base away. The chain is built from TRBV27 and TRBJ2-5; the match to TRBD2 covers 8 bases. The length of the CDR3 is 15 residues. Looked up from germline, CDR1 is MNHEY and CDR2 is SMNVEV (reference sequence). The V segment lost 6 bases and the J segment 4 bases; nucleotides outside the gene matches: 10. The CDR3 loop is CASSPSPGGAETQYF. CDR3 nucleotides: TGTGCCAGCAGCCCTTCCCCGGGGGGGGCAGAGACCCAGTACTTC.